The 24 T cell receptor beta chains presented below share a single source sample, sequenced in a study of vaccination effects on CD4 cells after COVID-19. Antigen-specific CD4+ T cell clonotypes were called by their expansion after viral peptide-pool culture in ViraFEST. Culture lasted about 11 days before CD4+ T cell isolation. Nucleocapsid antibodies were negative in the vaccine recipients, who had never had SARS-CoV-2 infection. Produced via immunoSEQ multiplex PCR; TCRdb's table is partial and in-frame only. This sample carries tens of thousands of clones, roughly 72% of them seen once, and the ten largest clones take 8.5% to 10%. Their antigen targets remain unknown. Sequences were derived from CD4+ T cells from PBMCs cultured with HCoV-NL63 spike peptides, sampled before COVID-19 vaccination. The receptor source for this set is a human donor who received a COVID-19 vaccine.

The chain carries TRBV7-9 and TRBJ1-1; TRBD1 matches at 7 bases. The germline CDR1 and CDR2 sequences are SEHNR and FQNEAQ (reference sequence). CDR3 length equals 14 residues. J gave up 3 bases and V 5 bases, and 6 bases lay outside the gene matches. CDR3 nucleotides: TGTGCCAGCAGCCCCGGGGACAGTTACACTGAAGCTTTCTTT. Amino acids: CASSPGDSYTEAFF.

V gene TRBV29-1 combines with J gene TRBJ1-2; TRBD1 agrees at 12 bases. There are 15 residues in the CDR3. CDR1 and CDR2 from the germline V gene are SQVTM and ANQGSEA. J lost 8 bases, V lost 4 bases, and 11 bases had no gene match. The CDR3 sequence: CSVGGTGGISLGYTF. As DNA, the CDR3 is TGCAGCGTTGGGGGGACAGGGGGCATCTCTTTGGGCTACACCTTC. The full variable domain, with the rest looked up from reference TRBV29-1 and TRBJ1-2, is SAVISQKPSRDICQRGTSLTIQCQVDSQVTMMFWYRQQPGQSLTLIATANQGSEATYESGFVIDKFPISRPNLTFSTLTVSNMSPEDSSIYLCSVGGTGGISLGYTFGSGTRLTVV.

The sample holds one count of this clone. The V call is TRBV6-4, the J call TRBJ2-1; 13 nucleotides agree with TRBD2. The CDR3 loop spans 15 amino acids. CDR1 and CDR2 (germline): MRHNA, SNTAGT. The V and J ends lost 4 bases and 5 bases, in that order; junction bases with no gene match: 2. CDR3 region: CASSVGTSGDNEQFF. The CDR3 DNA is TGTGCCAGCAGTGTAGGGACTAGCGGGGACAATGAGCAGTTCTTC.

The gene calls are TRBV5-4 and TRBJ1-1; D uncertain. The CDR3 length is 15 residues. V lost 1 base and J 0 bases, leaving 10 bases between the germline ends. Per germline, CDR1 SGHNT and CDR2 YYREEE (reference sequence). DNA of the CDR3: TGTGCCAGCAGCTTGAGGAGAGGATTGAACACTGAAGCTTTCTTT. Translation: CASSLRRGLNTEAFF.

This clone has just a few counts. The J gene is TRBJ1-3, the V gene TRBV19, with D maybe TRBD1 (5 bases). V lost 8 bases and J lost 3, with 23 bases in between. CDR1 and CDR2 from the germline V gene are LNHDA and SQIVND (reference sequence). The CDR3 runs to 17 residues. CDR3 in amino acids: CASGDDRNRLGGNTIYF. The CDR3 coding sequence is TGTGCCAGTGGGGACGATCGGAATCGGCTTGGTGGAAACACCATATATTTT.

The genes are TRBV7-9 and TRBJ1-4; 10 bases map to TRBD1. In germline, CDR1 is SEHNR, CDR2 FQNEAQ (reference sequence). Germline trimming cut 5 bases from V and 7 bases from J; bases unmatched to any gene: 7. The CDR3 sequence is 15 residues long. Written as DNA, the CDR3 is TGTGCCAGCAGCACGGCCGGGACAGGGGTTGAAAAACTGTTTTTT. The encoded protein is CASSTAGTGVEKLFF.

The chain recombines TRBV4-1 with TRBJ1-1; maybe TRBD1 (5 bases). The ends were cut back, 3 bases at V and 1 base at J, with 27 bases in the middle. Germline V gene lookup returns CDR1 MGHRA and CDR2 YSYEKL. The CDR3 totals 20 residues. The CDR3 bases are TGCGCCAGCAGCCACGACCGGCAGGGTAGTAGTAGGTTGTCGAACACTGAAGCTTTCTTT. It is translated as CASSHDRQGSSRLSNTEAFF.

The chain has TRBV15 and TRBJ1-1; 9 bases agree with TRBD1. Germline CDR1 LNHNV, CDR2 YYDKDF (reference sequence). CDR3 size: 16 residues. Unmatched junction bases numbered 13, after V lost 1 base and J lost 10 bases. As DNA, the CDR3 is TGTGCCACCAGCAGAGGAAAGCCACAGGGGGCGACCGGAGCTTTCTTT. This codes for CATSRGKPQGATGAFF.

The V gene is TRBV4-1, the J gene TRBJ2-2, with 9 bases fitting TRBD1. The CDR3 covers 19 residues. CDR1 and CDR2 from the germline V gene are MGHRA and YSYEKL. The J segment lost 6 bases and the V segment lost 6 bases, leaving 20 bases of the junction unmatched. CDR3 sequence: CASRLNRWGNRGHPGELFF. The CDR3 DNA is TGCGCCAGCAGATTAAATCGGTGGGGAAACAGGGGGCACCCCGGGGAGCTGTTTTTT.

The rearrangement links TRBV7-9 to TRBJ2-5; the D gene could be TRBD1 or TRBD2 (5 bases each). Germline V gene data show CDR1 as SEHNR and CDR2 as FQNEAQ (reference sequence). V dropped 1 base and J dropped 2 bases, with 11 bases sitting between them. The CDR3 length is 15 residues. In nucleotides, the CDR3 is TGTGCCAGCAGCTTAGTCTTGGGACCACAAGAGACCCAGTACTTC. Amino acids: CASSLVLGPQETQYF.

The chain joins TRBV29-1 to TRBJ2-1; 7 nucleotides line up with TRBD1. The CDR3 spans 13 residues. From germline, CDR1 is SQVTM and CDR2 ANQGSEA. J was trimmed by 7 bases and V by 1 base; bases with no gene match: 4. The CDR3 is CSVEGDRRNEQFF. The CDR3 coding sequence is TGCAGCGTTGAAGGGGACAGAAGAAATGAGCAGTTCTTC.

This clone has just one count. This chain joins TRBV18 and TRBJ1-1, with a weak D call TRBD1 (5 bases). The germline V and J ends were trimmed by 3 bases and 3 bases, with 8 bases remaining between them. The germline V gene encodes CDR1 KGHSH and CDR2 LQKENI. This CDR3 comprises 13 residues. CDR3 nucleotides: TGTGCCAGCTCACCCAGGGAACACACTGAAGCTTTCTTT. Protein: CASSPREHTEAFF.

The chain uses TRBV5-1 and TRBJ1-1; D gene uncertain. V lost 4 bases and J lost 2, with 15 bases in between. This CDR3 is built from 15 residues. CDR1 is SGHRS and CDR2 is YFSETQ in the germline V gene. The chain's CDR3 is CASSPREGGNTEAFF. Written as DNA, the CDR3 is TGCGCCAGCAGCCCCCGGGAAGGCGGCAACACTGAAGCTTTCTTT.

CDR3 DNA: TGTGCCACGGGACAGTTCAATCAGCCCCAGCATTTT. This sequence encodes CATGQFNQPQHF. The chain links TRBV10-3 to TRBJ1-5; 7 nucleotides align to TRBD1. The CDR3 extends over 12 amino acids. V was pared by 10 bases and J by 3 bases, with 3 bases of the junction left unmatched. Germline V gene data show CDR1 as ENHRY and CDR2 as SYGVKD.

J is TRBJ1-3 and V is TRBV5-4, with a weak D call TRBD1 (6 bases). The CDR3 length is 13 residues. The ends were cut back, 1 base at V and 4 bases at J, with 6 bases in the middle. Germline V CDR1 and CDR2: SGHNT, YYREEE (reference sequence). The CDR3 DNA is TGTGCCAGCAGCTTGAGGGGGGGAAACACCATATATTTT. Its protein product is CASSLRGGNTIYF.

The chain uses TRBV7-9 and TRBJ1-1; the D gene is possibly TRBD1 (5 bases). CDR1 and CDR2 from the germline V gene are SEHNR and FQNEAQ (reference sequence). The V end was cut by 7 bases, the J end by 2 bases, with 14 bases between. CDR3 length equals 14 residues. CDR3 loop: CASTRRDGNTEAFF. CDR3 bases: TGTGCCAGCACCCGCAGGGACGGAAACACTGAAGCTTTCTTT.

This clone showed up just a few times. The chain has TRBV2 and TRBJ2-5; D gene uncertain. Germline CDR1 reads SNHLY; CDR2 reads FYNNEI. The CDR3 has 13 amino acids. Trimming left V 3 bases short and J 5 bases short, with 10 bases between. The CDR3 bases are TGTGCCAGCAGTGAGCTGGAATTGGAGACCCAGTACTTC. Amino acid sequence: CASSELELETQYF.

CDR3 loop: CASSRETLNGELFF. In DNA, the CDR3 is TGTGCCAGCAGCCGAGAGACTTTGAACGGGGAGCTGTTTTTT. The chain is built from TRBV3-1 (or the pseudogene TRBV3-2) and TRBJ2-2; no reliable D call. Germline values: CDR1 LGHDT, CDR2 YNNKEL (reference sequence). Trimming cost V 4 bases and J 7 bases, with 13 bases left between them. The CDR3 is 14 residues long.

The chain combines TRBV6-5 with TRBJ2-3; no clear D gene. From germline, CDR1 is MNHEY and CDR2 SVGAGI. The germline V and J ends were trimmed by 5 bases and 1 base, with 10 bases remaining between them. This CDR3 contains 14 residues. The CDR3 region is CASSNDGGTDTQYF. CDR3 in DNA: TGTGCCAGCAGTAACGACGGTGGCACAGATACGCAGTATTTT.

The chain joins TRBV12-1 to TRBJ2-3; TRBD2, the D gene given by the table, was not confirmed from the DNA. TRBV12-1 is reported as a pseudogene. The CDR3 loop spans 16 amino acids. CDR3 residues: CASSHYLTSLTDTQYF. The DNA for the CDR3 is TGTGCCAGCAGCCATTACCTAACTAGCCTCACAGATACGCAGTATTTT.

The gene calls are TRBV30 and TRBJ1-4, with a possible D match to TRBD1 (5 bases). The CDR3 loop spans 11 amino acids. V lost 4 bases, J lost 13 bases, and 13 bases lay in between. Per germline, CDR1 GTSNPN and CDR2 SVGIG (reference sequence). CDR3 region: CAWTHGARLFF. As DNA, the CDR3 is TGTGCCTGGACCCACGGGGCGAGACTGTTTTTT.

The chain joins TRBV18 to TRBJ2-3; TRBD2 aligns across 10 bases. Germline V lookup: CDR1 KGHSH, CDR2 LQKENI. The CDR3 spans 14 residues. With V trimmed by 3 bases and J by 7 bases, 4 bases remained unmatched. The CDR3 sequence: CASSPQAGGNTQYF. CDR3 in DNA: TGTGCCAGCTCACCCCAAGCGGGAGGGAATACGCAGTATTTT.

The CDR3 region has the DNA TGTGCCAGCAGCCCAAGACAGGGTGGCTCACCCCTCCACTTT. It yields the protein CASSPRQGGSPLHF. J is TRBJ1-6 and V is TRBV6-5, with 7 nucleotides matching TRBD1. CDR3 length: 14 residues. The V gene's germline CDR1 is MNHEY and CDR2 SVGAGI. Trimming removed 6 bases from V and 10 bases from J; junction bases left unmatched: 9.

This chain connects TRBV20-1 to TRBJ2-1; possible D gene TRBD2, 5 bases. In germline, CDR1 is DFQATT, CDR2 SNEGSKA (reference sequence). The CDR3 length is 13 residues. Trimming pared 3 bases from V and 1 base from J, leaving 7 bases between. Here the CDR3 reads CSASRESYNEQFF. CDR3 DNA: TGCAGTGCTAGTAGGGAGTCCTACAATGAGCAGTTCTTC.